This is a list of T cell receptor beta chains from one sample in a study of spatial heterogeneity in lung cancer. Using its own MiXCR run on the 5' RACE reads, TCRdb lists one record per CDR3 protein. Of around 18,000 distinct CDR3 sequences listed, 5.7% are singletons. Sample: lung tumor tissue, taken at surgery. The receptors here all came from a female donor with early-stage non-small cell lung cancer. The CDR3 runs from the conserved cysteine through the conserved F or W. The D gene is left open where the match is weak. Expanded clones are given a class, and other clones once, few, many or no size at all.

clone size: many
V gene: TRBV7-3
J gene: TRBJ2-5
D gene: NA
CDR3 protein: CASSPGAGPGETQYF
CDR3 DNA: TGTGCCAGCAGCCCCGGCGCGGGCCCCGGCGAGACCCAGTACTTC

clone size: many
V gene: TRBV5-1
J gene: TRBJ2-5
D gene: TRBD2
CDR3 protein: CASSSVPGLADKETQYF
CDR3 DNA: TGCGCCAGCAGCTCGGTACCGGGACTAGCAGACAAAGAGACCCAGTACTTC

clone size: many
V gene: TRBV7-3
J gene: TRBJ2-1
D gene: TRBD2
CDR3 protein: CASSLMAGGDNEQFF
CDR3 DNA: TGTGCCAGCAGCTTAATGGCGGGAGGGGACAATGAGCAGTTCTTC

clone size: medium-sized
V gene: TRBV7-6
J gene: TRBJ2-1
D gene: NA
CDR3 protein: CASSLLANYNEQFF
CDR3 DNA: TGTGCCAGCAGCTTATTAGCTAATTACAATGAGCAGTTCTTC

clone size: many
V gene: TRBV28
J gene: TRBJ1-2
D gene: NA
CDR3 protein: CATHLYRDGYTF
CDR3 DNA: TGTGCCACGCACCTATACAGGGATGGCTACACCTTC

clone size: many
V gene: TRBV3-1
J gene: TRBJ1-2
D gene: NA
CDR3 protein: CASSQTWDGYTF
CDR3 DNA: TGTGCCAGCAGCCAAACGTGGGATGGCTACACCTTC

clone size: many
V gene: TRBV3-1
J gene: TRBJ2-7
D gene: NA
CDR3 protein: CASSRASSSYEQYF
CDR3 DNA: TGTGCCAGCAGCCGAGCGTCGAGCTCCTACGAGCAGTACTTC

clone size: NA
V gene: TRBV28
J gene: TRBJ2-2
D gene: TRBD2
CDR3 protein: CASSSPSGTSGPDGTGELFF
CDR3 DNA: TGTGCCAGCAGTTCCCCTTCCGGGACTAGCGGCCCAGATGGCACCGGGGAGCTGTTTTTT

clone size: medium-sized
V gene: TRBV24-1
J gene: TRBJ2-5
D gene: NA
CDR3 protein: CATTAGPPVETQYF
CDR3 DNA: TGTGCCACCACGGCGGGGCCTCCCGTTGAGACCCAGTACTTC

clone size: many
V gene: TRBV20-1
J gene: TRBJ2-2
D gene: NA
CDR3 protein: CSATDSLGNTGELFF
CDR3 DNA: TGCAGTGCTACTGACAGTTTGGGGAACACCGGGGAGCTGTTTTTT

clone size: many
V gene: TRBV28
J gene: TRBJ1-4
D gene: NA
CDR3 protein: CASSTGSTNEKLFF
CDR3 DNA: TGTGCCAGCAGTACAGGATCAACTAATGAAAAACTGTTTTTT

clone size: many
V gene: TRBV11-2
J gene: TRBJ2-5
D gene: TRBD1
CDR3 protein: CASSPKQGTWVNKETQYF
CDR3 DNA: TGTGCCAGCAGCCCTAAACAGGGGACCTGGGTAAATAAAGAGACCCAGTACTTC

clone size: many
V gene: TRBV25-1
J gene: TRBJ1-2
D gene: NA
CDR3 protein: CASSRDPAYGYTF
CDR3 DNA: TGTGCCAGCAGCCGGGACCCGGCGTATGGCTACACCTTC

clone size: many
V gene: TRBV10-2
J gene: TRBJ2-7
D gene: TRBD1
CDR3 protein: CATQTGVSSYEQYF
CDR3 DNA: TGCGCCACCCAGACAGGGGTAAGCTCCTACGAGCAGTACTTC

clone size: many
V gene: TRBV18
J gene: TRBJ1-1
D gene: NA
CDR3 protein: CASSPWDKTSTEAFF
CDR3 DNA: TGTGCCAGCTCACCGTGGGACAAGACTAGCACTGAAGCTTTCTTT

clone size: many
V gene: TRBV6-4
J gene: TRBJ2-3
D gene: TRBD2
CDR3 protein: CATPGLAGGDTQYF
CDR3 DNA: TGTGCCACCCCCGGTCTAGCGGGAGGCGATACGCAGTATTTT

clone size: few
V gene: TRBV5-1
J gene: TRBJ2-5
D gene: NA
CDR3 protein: CASSSGIQETQYF
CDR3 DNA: TGCGCCAGCAGCTCGGGGATCCAAGAGACCCAGTACTTC

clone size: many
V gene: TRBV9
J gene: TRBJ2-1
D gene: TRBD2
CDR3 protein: CASSGTSNEQFF
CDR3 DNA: TGTGCCAGCAGCGGGACTAGCAATGAGCAGTTCTTC

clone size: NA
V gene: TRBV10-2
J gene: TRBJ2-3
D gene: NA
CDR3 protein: CASSETQAATDTQYF
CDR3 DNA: TGCGCCAGCAGTGAGACGCAAGCGGCCACAGATACGCAGTATTTT

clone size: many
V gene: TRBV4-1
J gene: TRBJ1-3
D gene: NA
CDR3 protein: CASSQDPDVNTIYF
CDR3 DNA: TGCGCCAGCAGCCAAGACCCGGACGTGAACACCATATATTTT

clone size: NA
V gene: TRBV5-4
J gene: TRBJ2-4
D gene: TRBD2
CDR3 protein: CASSLKLAGGSKNIQYF
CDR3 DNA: TGTGCCAGCAGCTTGAAACTAGCGGGAGGATCCAAAAACATTCAGTACTTC

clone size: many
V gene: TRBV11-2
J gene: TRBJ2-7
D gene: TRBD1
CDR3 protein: CASSKRDRPYEQYF
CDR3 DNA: TGTGCCAGCAGCAAACGGGACAGACCCTACGAGCAGTACTTC

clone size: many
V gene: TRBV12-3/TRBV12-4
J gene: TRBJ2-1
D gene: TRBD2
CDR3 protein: CASSFQRGSYNEQFF
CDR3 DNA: TGTGCCAGCAGTTTCCAGCGGGGATCCTACAATGAGCAGTTCTTC

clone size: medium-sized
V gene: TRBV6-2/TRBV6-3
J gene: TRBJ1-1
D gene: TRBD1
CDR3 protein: CASSGQGNTEAFF
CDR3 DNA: TGTGCCAGCAGCGGACAGGGGAACACTGAAGCTTTCTTT

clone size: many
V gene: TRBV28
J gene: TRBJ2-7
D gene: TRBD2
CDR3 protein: CASSFLAGTYEQYF
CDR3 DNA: TGTGCCAGCAGTTTTCTAGCGGGAACCTACGAGCAGTACTTC

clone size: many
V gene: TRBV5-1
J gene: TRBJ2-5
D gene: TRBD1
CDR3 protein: CASSQDRGRQETQYF
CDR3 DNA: TGCGCCAGCAGCCAAGACAGGGGGCGACAAGAGACCCAGTACTTC